This T cell receptor (beta chain) was sequenced in a study of T cell responses to AZD1222 COVID-19 vaccine. Study-wide findings and caveats: Spike-specific TCR breadth and depth both grew after two AZD1222 doses.

Pooling of second doses given at about 4 or about 12 weeks was done. Turning to this clone: What it recognizes is unknown.

V lost 6 bases to trimming and J lost 0 bases, with 8 bases between them. CDR3 length: 13 amino acids. Clones were sequenced by immunoSEQ multiplex PCR, and TCRdb holds only the in-frame ones, with some missing. The sample has approximately 140,000 clones, about 91% seen once. The sample consisted of peripheral blood, taken 28 days after the second AZD1222 dose. The rearrangement links TRBV12-3 or TRBV12-4 to TRBJ1-1; D unresolved. The TCR was taken from an adult who received the AZD1222 COVID-19 vaccine. CDR3 DNA: TGTGCCAGCAGCGGCCAGGTGAACACTGAAGCTTTCTTT. Its protein is CASSGQVNTEAFF.